The rows below give T cell receptor beta chains drawn from one sample of a study of CD8+ T cells in alopecia areata. The method was immunoSEQ multiplex PCR; TCRdb's version includes in-frame clones alone and lacks a portion of them. The data contain 65,000 to 95,000 clones, just over 50% of them singletons. Material for sequencing was NKG2D-high CD8+ T cells sorted from blood. These receptors came from a human donor with alopecia areata. Each CDR3 is given with its conserved first and last residue. Fields, in order: J gene, CDR3 length, D gene, V gene, clone size, CDR3 protein, CDR3 DNA. The D gene is left open where the match is weak. Clone size, where shown, is once, few, many, or a class for clones that have expanded.

TRBJ2-7	12	-	TRBV28	few	CASRGFRDEQYF	TGTGCCAGCAGGGGCTTTAGGGACGAGCAGTACTTC
TRBJ1-1	11	-	TRBV30	-	CAWTRGTEAFF	TGTGCCTGGACAAGGGGAACTGAAGCTTTCTTT
TRBJ1-2	13	-	TRBV2	few	CASIGSVNYGYTF	TGTGCCAGCATCGGGTCAGTTAACTATGGCTACACCTTC
TRBJ2-7	14	-	TRBV27	few	CASRTLGSRDEQYF	TGTGCCAGCAGAACCCTGGGCTCCAGGGACGAGCAGTACTTC
TRBJ2-1	16	TRBD2	TRBV7-6	-	CASSSTGGVIYNEQFF	TGTGCCAGCAGCTCCACGGGGGGGGTTATCTACAATGAGCAGTTCTTC
TRBJ2-5	14	TRBD1	TRBV28	-	CASSLGTGTETQYF	TGTGCCAGCAGTCTCGGGACAGGGACCGAGACCCAGTACTTC
TRBJ2-2	13	-	TRBV27	few	CASSLSRGSELFF	TGTGCCAGCAGTTTATCGCGAGGTTCCGAGCTGTTTTTT
TRBJ2-3	11	-	TRBV15	-	CATSRGQLRYF	TGTGCCACCAGCAGAGGCCAACTACGGTATTTT
TRBJ2-3	14	-	TRBV6-5	-	CASSFSSSTDTQYF	TGTGCCAGCAGTTTCTCATCTAGCACAGATACGCAGTATTTT
TRBJ2-7	14	-	TRBV27	-	CASSPRPVVYEQYF	TGTGCCAGCAGTCCGAGACCGGTGGTGTACGAGCAGTACTTC
TRBJ2-7	10	-	TRBV2	-	CASRGFEQYF	TGTGCCAGCAGGGGCTTCGAGCAGTACTTC
TRBJ1-1	15	-	TRBV30	few	CAWSARVGAATEAFF	TGTGCCTGGAGTGCCAGGGTCGGGGCGGCCACTGAAGCTTTCTTT
TRBJ2-2	11	-	TRBV5-1	-	CASSDTGELFF	TGCGCCAGCTCGGACACCGGGGAGCTGTTTTTT
TRBJ2-5	15	-	TRBV6-5	-	CASSPRGRVGETQYF	TGTGCCAGCAGCCCCCGAGGCAGGGTCGGAGAGACCCAGTACTTC
TRBJ2-5	12	TRBD1	TRBV30	-	CAWRTGEETQYF	TGTGCCTGGAGAACAGGGGAAGAGACCCAGTACTTC
TRBJ1-1	12	-	TRBV27	once	CASMAGQTEAFF	TGTGCCAGCATGGCAGGGCAAACTGAAGCTTTCTTT
TRBJ2-5	15	-	TRBV4-1	-	CASTPRGGAQETQYF	TGCGCCAGCACGCCTCGAGGGGGGGCTCAGGAGACCCAGTACTTC
TRBJ2-7	11	-	TRBV20-1	-	CSARALSEQYF	TGCAGTGCTAGGGCCCTAAGCGAGCAGTACTTC
TRBJ2-1	14	-	TRBV28	few	CASRGGGSYNEQFF	TGTGCCAGTCGGGGAGGAGGGTCCTACAATGAGCAGTTCTTC
TRBJ1-1	13	-	TRBV29-1	-	CSVSLGEAAEAFF	TGCAGCGTTTCCCTTGGGGAGGCGGCTGAAGCTTTCTTT
TRBJ2-2	13	TRBD1	TRBV29-1	-	CSGTGAGTGELFF	TGCAGCGGGACAGGGGCAGGAACCGGGGAGCTGTTTTTT
TRBJ2-5	14	-	TRBV27	-	CASTQGGNQETQYF	TGTGCCAGCACCCAGGGGGGGAACCAAGAGACCCAGTACTTC
TRBJ1-4	12	TRBD1	TRBV2	-	CASTSLTGELFF	TGTGCCAGCACCTCCTTAACAGGGGAACTGTTTTTT
TRBJ2-3	14	-	TRBV19	-	CASSILGSADTQYF	TGTGCCAGTAGTATCCTCGGAAGTGCAGATACGCAGTATTTT
TRBJ2-1	13	-	TRBV4-1	-	CASSQPDEHEQFF	TGCGCCAGCAGCCAACCGGACGAGCATGAGCAGTTCTTC
TRBJ1-1	12	TRBD1	TRBV29-1	few	CSVLRDRVGPFF	TGCAGCGTCCTCCGGGACAGGGTCGGTCCTTTCTTT
TRBJ2-5	15	-	TRBV28	-	CASTGPTSGEETQYF	TGTGCCAGTACCGGGCCCACCTCCGGGGAGGAGACCCAGTACTTC
TRBJ2-7	13	-	TRBV7-9	-	CASRRTDAYEQYF	TGTGCCAGCCGTCGGACGGACGCCTACGAGCAGTACTTC
TRBJ2-6	15	-	TRBV4-3	-	CASSPSGSGANVLTF	TGCGCCAGCAGCCCCTCCGGCTCTGGGGCCAACGTCCTGACTTTC
TRBJ2-1	11	-	TRBV27	-	CASSFSNEQFF	TGTGCCAGCAGTTTTAGCAATGAGCAGTTCTTC
TRBJ2-6	14	-	TRBV6-5	-	CASSPDAGANVLTF	TGTGCCAGCAGTCCCGATGCCGGGGCCAACGTCCTGACTTTC
TRBJ2-5	14	-	TRBV28	-	CASRTLWDQETQYF	TGTGCCAGCAGAACCCTCTGGGACCAAGAGACCCAGTACTTC
TRBJ2-7	13	-	TRBV5-1	-	CASSWGGTYEQYF	TGCGCCAGCAGCTGGGGCGGTACCTACGAGCAGTACTTC
TRBJ2-7	13	-	TRBV10-3	-	CAISDPGGYEQYF	TGTGCCATCAGTGATCCAGGAGGGTACGAGCAGTACTTC
TRBJ1-2	14	-	TRBV29-1	few	CSVEDLQLGYGYTF	TGCAGCGTTGAAGACCTACAGCTGGGCTATGGCTACACCTTC
TRBJ2-7	12	-	TRBV28	-	CASRSGSYEQYF	TGTGCCAGCAGATCCGGGTCCTACGAGCAGTACTTC
TRBJ2-5	16	-	TRBV28	few	CASSWVYGRQGETQYF	TGTGCCAGCAGTTGGGTGTACGGGAGACAGGGAGAGACCCAGTACTTC
TRBJ2-7	15	TRBD2	TRBV7-9	-	CASSAFTTSGYEQYF	TGTGCCAGCAGCGCCTTCACGACTAGCGGCTACGAGCAGTACTTC
TRBJ2-7	16	TRBD1	TRBV27	-	CASGPSGTDPSYEQYF	TGTGCCAGCGGTCCATCCGGGACAGACCCCTCCTACGAGCAGTACTTC